These 21 T cell receptor beta chains share one sample of origin, sequenced in a study of T cell responses to AZD1222 COVID-19 vaccine (dated by TCRdb to the early 2020s). Libraries were made using the immunoSEQ multiplex PCR assay. As stored in TCRdb, this immuneACCESS dataset retains in-frame rearrangements with V and J assigned. A fraction of the clones does not appear; measured against another copy, unresolved V genes explain less than half of the discrepancy, and the remainder lacks a known reason. Here the sample has roughly 200,000 clones; roughly 91% occur a single time. In total, the top ten clones hold approximately 1% of the sample. Explained via the paper, the time point label denotes: baseline before first vaccination. Taken with the paper, the label for treatment or condition translates to: meningococcal conjugate vaccine given as trial control. Source: peripheral blood, taken on day 0 of MenACWY control vaccination. Receptors originate from an adult in good health.

CDR3 residues: CASSQVDLTLRGYGYTF. Here the CDR3 DNA reads TGCGCCAGCAGCCAAGTAGATTTGACTTTACGCGGCTATGGCTACACCTTC. V is TRBV4-1 and J is TRBJ1-2; D gene unclear. The V gene lost 1 base and the J gene lost 4 bases, with 19 bases spanning the gap. The CDR3 runs 17 residues. The germline gives CDR1 MGHRA, CDR2 YSYEKL.

The chain has TRBV19 and TRBJ1-6, with a possible D match to TRBD1 (5 bases). V was shortened by 3 bases and J by 7 bases, with 10 bases between the two germline ends. CDR1 and CDR2 (germline): LNHDA, SQIVND (reference sequence). The CDR3 consists of 14 residues. CDR3 sequence reads: CASSMGGKNSPLHF. DNA of the CDR3: TGTGCCAGTAGTATGGGGGGGAAAAATTCACCCCTCCACTTT.

Regarding this clone: Other DNA sequences in the sample encode the same CDR3. V and J are TRBV6-5 and TRBJ1-5, with 7 positions matching TRBD1. From germline, CDR1 is MNHEY and CDR2 SVGAGI. With 6 bases clipped from V and 0 bases from J, the junction kept 5 bases outside the gene matches. CDR3 length: 15 amino acids. The CDR3 is CASSPDRASNQPQHF. The CDR3 DNA sequence: TGTGCCAGCAGCCCCGACAGGGCTAGCAATCAGCCCCAGCATTTT.

The rearrangement uses TRBV19 and TRBJ1-1; 7 positions match TRBD1. The J segment lost 0 bases and the V segment lost 8 bases, leaving 6 bases of the junction unmatched. The CDR3 consists of 14 residues. Germline V gene lookup returns CDR1 LNHDA and CDR2 SQIVND (reference sequence). The CDR3 sequence is CASGPGQMNTEAFF. The CDR3 coding sequence is TGTGCCAGTGGACCGGGACAGATGAACACTGAAGCTTTCTTT.

The chain carries TRBV11-2 and TRBJ2-2; 9 bases line up with TRBD2. The CDR3 runs to 15 residues. Unmatched junction bases numbered 5, after V lost 5 bases and J lost 4 bases. Per germline, CDR1 SGHAT and CDR2 FQNNGV. As DNA, the CDR3 is TGTGCCAGCAGCCCTAGCGGGGCGATCACCGGGGAGCTGTTTTTT. As protein: CASSPSGAITGELFF.

The chain carries TRBV20-1 and TRBJ2-5, with TRBD2 as a possible D gene (5 bases). This CDR3 is built from 10 residues. Per the germline V gene, CDR1 is DFQATT and CDR2 is SNEGSKA (reference sequence). Trimming pared 7 bases from V and 5 bases from J, leaving 8 bases between. Here the CDR3 DNA reads TGCAGTGGGAGGCGGGAGACCCAGTACTTC. Translated, it gives CSGRRETQYF.

The genes are TRBV20-1 and TRBJ2-1, with 7 nucleotides matching TRBD2. Germline CDR1 DFQATT, CDR2 SNEGSKA (reference sequence). V was clipped by 6 bases and J by 14 bases; unmatched bases: 10. This CDR3 comprises 11 residues. For the CDR3, the DNA is TGCAGTGCCCCGAGGGCGGGGGTCAAGTTCTTC. Translation gives CSAPRAGVKFF.

The chain employs TRBV9 and TRBJ2-2; D not certain. CDR1 and CDR2 (germline): SGDLS, YYNGEE. The CDR3 has 14 residues. Trimming removed 0 bases at V and 6 bases at J, with 9 bases between. CDR3 sequence (DNA): TGTGCCAGCAGCGTAGCCCCAGAATCCGGGGAGCTGTTTTTT. This sequence encodes CASSVAPESGELFF.

This clone was seen a single time. The chain couples TRBV28 to TRBJ2-7; D gene ambiguous. CDR1 is MDHEN, CDR2 SYDVKM, per germline. The germline V and J ends were trimmed by 6 bases and 6 bases, with 12 bases remaining between them. This CDR3 contains 12 residues. The DNA for the CDR3 is TGTGCCAGCAGCCCCCAGTCTCGCGAGCAGTACTTC. Protein sequence: CASSPQSREQYF.

J is TRBJ2-1 and V is TRBV4-2; D gene unclear. The length of the CDR3 is 13 residues. The ends were cut back, 0 bases at V and 6 bases at J, with 6 bases in the middle. The germline V gene encodes CDR1 LGHNA and CDR2 YNFKEQ. CDR3 amino acids: CASSQDRANEQFF. The CDR3 coding sequence is TGTGCCAGCAGCCAAGATCGTGCCAATGAGCAGTTCTTC.

The rearrangement links TRBV9 to TRBJ2-1, with TRBD2 matching 11 bases. CDR1 is SGDLS, CDR2 YYNGEE, per germline. The CDR3 extends over 15 amino acids. J gave up 11 bases and V 4 bases, and 11 bases lay outside the gene matches. The CDR3: CASSPELAGAAKQFF. The CDR3 DNA sequence: TGTGCCAGCAGCCCCGAACTAGCGGGGGCGGCCAAGCAGTTCTTC.

The chain links TRBV2 to TRBJ1-5, with a weak D call TRBD1 (5 bases). With 0 bases removed from V and 6 bases from J, the gap between germline ends came to 12 bases. From germline, CDR1 is SNHLY and CDR2 FYNNEI. The CDR3 is 15 residues long. The CDR3 loop is CASSEAPGEVQPQHF. The CDR3 coding sequence is TGTGCCAGCAGTGAAGCGCCGGGGGAGGTTCAGCCCCAGCATTTT.

The chain couples TRBV28 to TRBJ2-7; D perhaps matches TRBD1 (6 bases). Germline CDR1 is MDHEN and CDR2 is SYDVKM. Trimming removed 2 bases from V and 4 bases from J, with 12 bases in between. The CDR3 covers 14 residues. The CDR3 is CASSLEGGVYEQYF. The CDR3, as DNA: TGTGCCAGCAGTTTAGAAGGGGGTGTTTACGAGCAGTACTTC.

The chain joins TRBV5-1 to TRBJ2-6; D perhaps matches TRBD2 (5 bases). V was clipped by 5 bases and J by 0 bases, with 12 bases between them. In germline, CDR1 is SGHRS, CDR2 YFSETQ. This CDR3 spans 16 amino acids. In DNA form, the CDR3 reads TGCGCCAGCAGTAGGGAGTCCAGCTCTGGGGCCAACGTCCTGACTTTC. Its translation: CASSRESSSGANVLTF.

The chain employs TRBV29-1 and TRBJ2-1; TRBD2 aligns across 10 bases. The CDR3 totals 13 residues. Losses at the gene ends were 8 bases for V and 7 bases for J; bases not matched to a gene: 8. CDR1 is SQVTM, CDR2 ANQGSEA, per germline. Here the CDR3 reads CSSRSGGSNEQFF. In nucleotides, the CDR3 is TGCAGCTCACGTAGCGGGGGGAGTAATGAGCAGTTCTTC.

The chain links TRBV7-3 to TRBJ2-3, with D perhaps TRBD2 (6 bases). The CDR3 is 16 amino acids. Trimming took 0 bases from V and 3 from J, leaving 13 bases between them. Germline assignment: CDR1 SGHTA and CDR2 FQGTGA. The DNA of the CDR3 is TGTGCCAGCAGCTTAACGTTTGGCGGGGTGACAGATACGCAGTATTTT. Translated, it gives CASSLTFGGVTDTQYF.

CDR3 sequence (DNA): TGCGCCAGCAGCTTTACCACGACAAGCACCGGGGAGCTGTTTTTT. Translating it yields CASSFTTTSTGELFF. The chain employs TRBV5-1 and TRBJ2-2, with no clear D. Trimming took off 2 bases at V and 4 bases at J, with 12 bases between the two ends. CDR1 SGHRS and CDR2 YFSETQ come from the germline V gene. The CDR3 totals 15 residues.

This chain links TRBV30 with TRBJ1-1, with D hard to call. CDR3 length: 15 amino acids. V was clipped by 0 bases and J by 5 bases, with 16 bases between them. Germline-derived CDR1 and CDR2 are GTSNPN and SVGIG (reference sequence). This CDR3 is CAWSVSFGRGTEAFF. The CDR3 nucleotides read TGTGCCTGGAGTGTATCTTTCGGGCGAGGAACTGAAGCTTTCTTT.

The chain recombines TRBV28 with TRBJ1-2; TRBD1 matches 7 bases. The V gene's germline CDR1 is MDHEN and CDR2 SYDVKM. J was trimmed by 4 bases and V by 2 bases; bases with no gene match: 4. This CDR3 is built from 14 residues. This CDR3 reads CASSLSSGGYGYTF. DNA for the CDR3: TGTGCCAGCAGTTTAAGCTCAGGGGGCTATGGCTACACCTTC.

The rearrangement links TRBV18 to TRBJ2-1; 7 bases are shared with TRBD2. Trimming took 3 bases from V and 7 from J; bases not matched to a gene: 3. Germline CDR1 is KGHSH and CDR2 is LQKENI. The CDR3 spans 13 residues. CDR3 sequence: CASSPPSGNEQFF. The CDR3 DNA reads TGTGCCAGCTCACCCCCTAGCGGAAATGAGCAGTTCTTC.

This sequence joins TRBV5-4 and TRBJ1-6; maybe TRBD1 (6 bases). Germline V gives CDR1 SGHNT, CDR2 YYREEE (reference sequence). This CDR3 comprises 14 residues. Trimming took off 3 bases at V and 7 bases at J, with 11 bases between the two ends. The CDR3 DNA is TGTGCCAGCAGCTGGTGGGGGGCCAATTCACCCCTCCACTTT. Its protein product is CASSWWGANSPLHF.